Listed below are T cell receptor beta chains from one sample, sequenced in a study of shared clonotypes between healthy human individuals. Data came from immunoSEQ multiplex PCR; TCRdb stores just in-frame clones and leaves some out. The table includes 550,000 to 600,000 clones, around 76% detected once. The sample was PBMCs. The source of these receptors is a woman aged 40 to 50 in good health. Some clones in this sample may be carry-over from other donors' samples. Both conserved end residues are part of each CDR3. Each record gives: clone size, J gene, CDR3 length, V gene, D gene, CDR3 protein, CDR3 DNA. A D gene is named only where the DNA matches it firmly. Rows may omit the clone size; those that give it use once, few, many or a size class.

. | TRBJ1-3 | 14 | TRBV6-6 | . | CASRLNVAGNTIYF | TGTGCCAGCAGGCTGAATGTCGCTGGAAACACCATATATTTT
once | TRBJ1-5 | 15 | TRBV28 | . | CASSTGGDSNQPQHF | TGTGCCAGCAGCACCGGCGGCGATAGCAATCAGCCCCAGCATTTT
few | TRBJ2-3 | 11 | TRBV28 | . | CASSPTDTQYF | TGTGCCAGCAGTCCAACAGATACGCAGTATTTT
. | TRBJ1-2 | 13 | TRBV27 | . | CASSLRGDYGYTF | TGTGCCAGCAGTTTAAGGGGGGACTATGGCTACACCTTC
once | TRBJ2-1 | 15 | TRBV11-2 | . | CASSLSPFSYNEQFF | TGTGCCAGCAGCTTAAGTCCCTTCTCCTACAATGAGCAGTTCTTC
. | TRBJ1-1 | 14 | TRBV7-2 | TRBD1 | CASSLRQGNTEAFF | TGTGCCAGCAGCTTGAGACAGGGGAACACTGAAGCTTTCTTT
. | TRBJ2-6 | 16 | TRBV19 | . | CASSIRAPSGANVLTF | TGTGCCAGTAGTATCCGGGCGCCCTCTGGGGCCAACGTCCTGACTTTC
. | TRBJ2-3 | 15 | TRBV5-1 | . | CASSLEGRRTDTQYF | TGCGCCAGCAGCTTGGAGGGCCGCCGCACAGATACGCAGTATTTT
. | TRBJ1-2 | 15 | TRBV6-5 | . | CASSSFTAGWSGYTF | TGTGCCAGCAGTTCCTTTACGGCCGGTTGGAGTGGCTACACCTTC
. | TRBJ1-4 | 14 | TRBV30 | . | CAWNQHGSNEKLFF | TGTGCCTGGAACCAACATGGAAGTAATGAAAAACTGTTTTTT
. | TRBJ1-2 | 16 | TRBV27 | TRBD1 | CASSLSGDRVMYGYTF | TGTGCCAGCAGTTTATCGGGGGACAGGGTGATGTATGGCTACACCTTC
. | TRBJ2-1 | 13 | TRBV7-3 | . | CASSLGGSSEQFF | TGTGCCAGCAGCTTAGGGGGATCGAGTGAGCAGTTCTTC
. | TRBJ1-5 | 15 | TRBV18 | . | CASSPPGRTGQPQHF | TGTGCCAGCTCACCACCGGGCAGAACTGGGCAGCCCCAGCATTTT
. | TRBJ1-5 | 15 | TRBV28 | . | CASSLLENSNQPQHF | TGTGCCAGCAGTTTATTGGAGAATAGCAATCAGCCCCAGCATTTT
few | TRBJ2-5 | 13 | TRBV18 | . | CASSTTYQETQYF | TGTGCCAGCTCAACGACCTACCAAGAGACCCAGTACTTC
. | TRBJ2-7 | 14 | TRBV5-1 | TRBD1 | CASKDGTGTYEQYF | TGCGCCAGCAAGGATGGGACAGGGACCTACGAGCAGTACTTC
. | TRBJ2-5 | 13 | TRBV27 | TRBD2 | CASTPAGGETQYF | TGTGCCAGCACCCCTGCGGGAGGGGAGACCCAGTACTTC
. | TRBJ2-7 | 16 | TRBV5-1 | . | CASSLMGENPRDEQYF | TGCGCCAGCAGCTTGATGGGGGAGAACCCTAGGGATGAGCAGTACTTC